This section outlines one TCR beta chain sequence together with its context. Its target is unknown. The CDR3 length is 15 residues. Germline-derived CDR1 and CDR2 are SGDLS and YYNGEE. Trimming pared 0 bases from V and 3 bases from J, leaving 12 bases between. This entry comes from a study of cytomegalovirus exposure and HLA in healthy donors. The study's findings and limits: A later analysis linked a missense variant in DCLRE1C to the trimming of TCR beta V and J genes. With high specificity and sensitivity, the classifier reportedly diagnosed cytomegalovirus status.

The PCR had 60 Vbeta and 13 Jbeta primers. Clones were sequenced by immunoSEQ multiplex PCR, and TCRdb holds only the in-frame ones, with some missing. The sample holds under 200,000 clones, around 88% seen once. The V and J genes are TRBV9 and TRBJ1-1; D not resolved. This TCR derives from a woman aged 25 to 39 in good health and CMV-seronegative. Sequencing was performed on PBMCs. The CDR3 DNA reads TGTGCCAGCAGCGTAGGGGCAGGTAAGGACACTGAAGCTTTCTTT. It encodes CASSVGAGKDTEAFF.